Each of the 12 T cell receptor beta chains below was sequenced from the same sample in a study of T cells after yellow fever vaccination. One entry per CDR3 protein results from TCRdb running MiXCR on the 5' RACE reads. In the table there are some 670,000 distinct CDR3 sequences, more than 9% of which are singletons. Specimen: PBMCs, collected on the day of the yellow fever booster vaccination. The receptor source for this set is a man aged 25 to 40 who received the YFV17D yellow fever vaccine.

This clonotype has just a few counts. The genes are TRBV6-2 or TRBV6-3 and TRBJ2-1; 7 nucleotides match TRBD2. The CDR3 contains 13 residues. V trimming: 2 bases; J trimming: 14 bases; junction bases outside the gene matches: 9. Germline loops: CDR1 MNHEY, CDR2 SVGEGT. The CDR3 sequence: CASSYEEGTTEFF. Written as DNA, the CDR3 is TGTGCCAGCAGTTACGAAGAGGGGACTACTGAGTTCTTC.

V gene TRBV30 combines with J gene TRBJ1-2; D gene uncertain. CDR3 length equals 14 residues. The ends were cut back, 0 bases at V and 8 bases at J, with 16 bases in the middle. The germline V gene has CDR1 GTSNPN and CDR2 SVGIG (reference sequence). CDR3 sequence (DNA): TGTGCCTGGAGTGTATATCCCGTGAAGGAGGGCTACACCTTC. Residues: CAWSVYPVKEGYTF.

This clonotype was seen a few times. V and J are TRBV3-1 and TRBJ2-7, with unresolved D. With 4 bases removed from V and 9 bases from J, the gap between germline ends came to 16 bases. This CDR3 is built from 13 residues. CDR1 and CDR2 (germline): LGHDT, YNNKEL (reference sequence). The CDR3 bases are TGTGCCAGCAGCCCTCAAGTTGTTCGTCGGCAGTACTTC. Encoded protein: CASSPQVVRRQYF.

The chain joins TRBV5-4 to TRBJ1-2; weak D call: TRBD1 (5 bases). This CDR3 is 14 amino acids long. Trimming removed 0 bases at V and 4 bases at J, with 10 bases between. Germline-derived CDR1 and CDR2 are SGHNT and YYREEE (reference sequence). CDR3 bases: TGTGCCAGCAGCTTGGATCCAGGGCCCTATGGCTACACCTTC. As protein: CASSLDPGPYGYTF.

There are a few counts of this clonotype. The gene calls are TRBV7-6 and TRBJ2-5; TRBD1 aligns across 12 bases. J gave up 5 bases and V 5 bases, and 9 bases lay outside the gene matches. Germline V gene lookup returns CDR1 SGHVS and CDR2 FNYEAQ. This CDR3 is 16 amino acids long. The CDR3 region is CASSNPGQGAMETQYF. CDR3 bases: TGTGCCAGCAGCAATCCGGGACAGGGGGCGATGGAGACCCAGTACTTC.

This chain connects TRBV20-1 to TRBJ2-3; the match to TRBD2 covers 9 bases. V gave up 1 base and J gave up 3 bases; unmatched junction bases: 5. CDR1 is DFQATT and CDR2 is SNEGSKA in the germline V gene (reference sequence). The length of the CDR3 is 15 residues. The chain's CDR3 is CSARALREGTDTQYF. The CDR3 DNA reads as TGCAGTGCTAGAGCTCTGCGGGAGGGGACAGATACGCAGTATTTT.

This clonotype was seen just once. The junction departs from the called germline gene at one end, perhaps through a read error. The rearrangement joins TRBV29-1 to TRBJ1-4; D is possibly TRBD1 (5 bases). Germline assignment: CDR1 SQVTM and CDR2 ANQGSEA. The CDR3 runs 13 residues. CDR3 amino acids: CSASGTRDEKLFF. In nucleotides, the CDR3 is TGCAGCGCATCCGGGACGAGAGATGAAAAACTGTTTTTC.

This chain connects TRBV29-1 to TRBJ1-5; D uncertain. The V gene's germline CDR1 is SQVTM and CDR2 ANQGSEA. The CDR3 loop spans 13 amino acids. Deletions cut 2 bases from V and 0 bases from J, with 5 bases between. This CDR3 reads CSVETDSNQPQHF. The CDR3, as DNA: TGCAGCGTTGAAACTGATAGCAATCAGCCCCAGCATTTT.

This sequence joins TRBV7-2 and TRBJ2-2; perhaps TRBD2 as D (6 bases). Trimming stripped 3 bases from V and 7 bases from J, with 18 bases between. Germline V gives CDR1 SGHTA, CDR2 FQGNSA. The CDR3 length is 16 residues. CDR3: CASSLGTAYSHGELFF. CDR3 nucleotide sequence: TGTGCCAGCAGCTTGGGGACTGCATATTCCCACGGGGAGCTGTTTTTT.

The rearrangement joins TRBV6-2 or TRBV6-3 to TRBJ2-1, with unresolved D. Trimming took off 7 bases at V and 0 bases at J, with 19 bases between the two ends. Germline V gives CDR1 MNHEY, CDR2 SVGEGT. The CDR3 has 17 amino acids. The CDR3 is CASTPTSGAFSYNEQFF. CDR3 DNA sequence: TGTGCCAGCACCCCAACGTCAGGAGCATTCTCCTACAATGAGCAGTTCTTC.

The table lists this clonotype with a few counts. The chain links TRBV6-5 to TRBJ1-1; D unresolved. CDR1 MNHEY and CDR2 SVGAGI come from the germline V gene. V shed 1 base and J shed 1 base, with 13 bases lying between them. The CDR3 extends over 16 amino acids. The CDR3: CASSYLGLTGNTEAFF. CDR3 DNA: TGTGCCAGCAGTTACTTAGGATTAACGGGGAACACTGAAGCTTTCTTT.

This chain joins TRBV27 and TRBJ2-1, with D possibly matching TRBD2 (7 bases). The CDR3 is 18 amino acids. The V gene's germline CDR1 is MNHEY and CDR2 SMNVEV (reference sequence). V lost 7 bases, J lost 9 bases, and 31 bases lay in between. CDR3 sequence reads: CASIWGGASGRGGGEQFF. The CDR3 DNA is TGTGCCAGCATCTGGGGGGGGGCTAGCGGCCGAGGAGGAGGTGAGCAGTTCTTC.